The TCR beta chain under discussion was sequenced for a study of shared clonotypes between healthy human individuals. Study as a whole: Donors consisted of a couple of women and a few men between 18 and 49.

Germline V CDR1 and CDR2: MDHEN, SYDVKM. The J segment lost 0 bases and the V segment lost 1 base, leaving 6 bases of the junction unmatched. The CDR3 contains 17 residues. This was a deep-level run. Sequencing used immunoSEQ multiplex PCR; TCRdb keeps in-frame clones, though not all of them. The table has about 490,000 clones, less than 80% seen once. The sequenced material came from PBMCs. The rearrangement uses TRBV28 and TRBJ2-3, with 8 bases that match TRBD1. This clonotype originated in a woman aged 35 to 49 in good health. Some clones in this sample may be carry-over from other donors' samples. The CDR3 DNA is TGTGCCAGCAGTTTATCATCAGGGGGCGGGAGCACAGATACGCAGTATTTT. It encodes CASSLSSGGGSTDTQYF.